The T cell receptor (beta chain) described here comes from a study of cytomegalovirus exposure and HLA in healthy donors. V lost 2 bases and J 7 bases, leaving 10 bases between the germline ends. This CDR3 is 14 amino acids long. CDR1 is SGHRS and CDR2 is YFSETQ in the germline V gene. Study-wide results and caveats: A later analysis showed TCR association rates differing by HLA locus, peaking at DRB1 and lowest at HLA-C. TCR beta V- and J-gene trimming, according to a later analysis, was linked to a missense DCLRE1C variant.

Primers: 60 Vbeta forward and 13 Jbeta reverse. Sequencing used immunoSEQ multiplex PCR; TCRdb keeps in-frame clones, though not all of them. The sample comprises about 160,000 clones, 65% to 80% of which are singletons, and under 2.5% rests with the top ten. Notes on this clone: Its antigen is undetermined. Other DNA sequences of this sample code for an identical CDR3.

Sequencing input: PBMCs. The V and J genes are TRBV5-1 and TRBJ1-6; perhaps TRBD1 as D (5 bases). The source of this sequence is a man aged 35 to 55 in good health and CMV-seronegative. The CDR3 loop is CASSLQEGNSPLHF. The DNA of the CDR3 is TGCGCCAGCAGCTTACAGGAAGGGAATTCACCCCTCCACTTT. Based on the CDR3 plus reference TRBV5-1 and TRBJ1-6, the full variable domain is KAGVTQTPRYLIKTRGQQVTLSCSPISGHRSVSWYQQTPGQGLQFLFEYFSETQRNKGNFPGRFSGRQFSNSRSEMNVSTLELGDSALYLCASSLQEGNSPLHFGNGTRLTVT.